This T cell receptor beta chain derives from a study of T cells in Graves' hyperthyroidism and ophthalmopathy (dated by TCRdb to the late 2010s). About the investigation overall: Peripheral blood samples were taken at the time of initial diagnosis, prior to any treatment. Following sampling, methimazole starting at 30 mg daily was given to hyperthyroidism patients, and high-dose intravenous methylprednisolone was given to ophthalmopathy patients. The study also compared thyroid tissue and blood T-cell repertoires from five or six Graves' hyperthyroidism patients. According to the paper, TCR Vbeta CDR3 sequencing was carried out on around 140 peripheral blood samples, which came from 40 to 45 ophthalmopathy, 70 to 80 hyperthyroidism and roughly 17 progressor patients. Prospective prediction of ophthalmopathy was tested in an independent validation cohort consisting of 18 hyperthyroidism patients and approximately 16 patients who later progressed to ophthalmopathy. To identify TCR V-J signatures that set the groups apart, the researchers used a discovery cohort of about a hundred patients, made up of fewer than 50 with Graves' ophthalmopathy and approximately 57 with stable Graves' hyperthyroidism. The approximately 97 discovery patients were randomly divided into training and test sets at a 7:3 ratio.

This clonotype occurred once. This receptor's antigen is unknown. The input lacks base qualities; no much larger clone sits a single base away. On its own, one read is weak support. The germline V gene specifies SGDLS as CDR1 and YYNGEE as CDR2. The CDR3 holds 14 amino acids from the cysteine to the phenylalanine. Of the read, only the CDR3 DNA is kept; its 42 bases are in frame from base 1. A distance of 14 bases separates the germline ends of V and J, which lose 4 bases and 4 bases respectively. Paper-wide results and their limitations: In validation, the model predicted progression to ophthalmopathy a median of 6.5 months before onset, with roughly 68% sensitivity and nearly 75% specificity. Most expanded thyroid clonotypes (frequency above 0.001) were also found in blood, which suggests that blood repertoires may mirror thyroid immune responses. A 13 V-J signature model separated ophthalmopathy from stable hyperthyroidism, with around 91% sensitivity and about 81% specificity in cross-validation and 80%/75% in testing. No statistical method was used to set the sample size in advance, and investigators knew the group allocation.

Hyperthyroidism patients were aged 18 to 65 years and newly diagnosed, with disease duration of less than 2 months. Patients with uncontrolled infections, other autoimmune diseases, pregnancy or lactation were excluded. Diagnoses were based on clinical symptoms, serum thyroxine and TRAb, thyroid ultrasound and orbital computed tomography. Blood from progressor patients was collected at the time of first diagnosis with hyperthyroidism, before any ophthalmopathy symptoms had appeared. Ficoll-Paque density gradient centrifugation was used to isolate PBMCs from about 10 ml of fresh peripheral blood. Progressor patients were first diagnosed with Graves' hyperthyroidism and then developed ophthalmopathy during follow-up. Total RNA was extracted using Trizol reagent, and RNA quality was assessed on an Agilent 2100 Bioanalyzer. Amplification of TCR beta CDR3 regions was carried out from RNA transcripts. The TCR CDR3 was subjected to a first round of RT-PCR using the HTBI primer set and the Qiagen OneStep RT-PCR kit. Libraries were constructed in a second round of multiplex PCR, after which size selection and purification were performed. Libraries were sequenced paired-end with 100 bp reads on an Illumina HiSeq2000. On the authors' methods: SOAPnuke was used to process the raw data, throwing out any read that contained adapters or uncalled bases, had a mean Phred below 15, or lacked an exact constant-primer or identifier match. COPE v1.2.5 was used to merge high-quality paired reads, and clonotypes were defined as unique nucleotide sequences. MiTCR v1.1 was used to align clonotypes to the IMGT TRBV, TRBD and TRBJ reference segments. The analysis was restricted to V-J combinations with a frequency above 0.0001, which together covered 99% to 99.2% of the repertoires. A TCS score was defined as the ratio of F50 (clonal expansion) to E x V (chaos), with BLOSUM62-based TCRdist applied between CDR3 peptides within each V-J. Welch's t-statistics and random forest reduced 500 to 650 V-J features to 13, which were used in a naive Bayes classifier (R e1071). TCRdb reworked the public reads: Q25 trimming with fastp, MiXCR clone assembly, productive beta chains retained. Under each unique CDR3 protein, matching rows form one entry showing the most common genes and DNA. These V and J calls rely on TCRdb rather than the paper's analysis. Recorded for this sample are under 750,000 distinct CDR3 sequences; around 19% of them occurred a single time. Around 17% of the sample is held by the ten biggest clonotypes.

The sample consisted of blood. The chain employs TRBV9 and TRBJ2-5, with the D gene possibly TRBD1 or TRBD2, each one fitting 5 bases. This clonotype was sampled from a woman aged 45-65 years with Graves' hyperthyroidism that later progressed to Graves' ophthalmopathy. This receptor has the CDR3 CASSIQGPGETQYF. The nucleotide sequence is TGTGCCAGCAGCATCCAGGGACCCGGAGAGACCCAGTACTTC. The variable domain in full, with residues beyond the CDR3 obtained from the reference TRBV9 and TRBJ2-5 genes, is DSGVTQTPKHLITATGQRVTLRCSPRSGDLSVYWYQQSLDQGLQFLIQYYNGEERAKGNILERFSAQQFPDLHSELNLSSLELGDSALYFCASSIQGPGETQYFGPGTRLLVL.